The 25 T cell receptor beta chains below come from one sample, sequenced in a study of vaccination and CD4 T cells after COVID-19. Scientists ran DNA taken from cultured CD4+ T cells through the Oncomine TCR Beta short-read assay for sequencing. TCRdb used MiXCR to reprocess the PCR reads, holding one entry per CDR3 protein. The data hold about 20,000 distinct CDR3 sequences, with around 40% observed a single time. Treatment here: approximately 9-day PBMC culture with coronavirus spike peptide pools or control peptides (ViraFEST assay). Their cognate antigens are unknown. This specimen consisted of CD4+ T cells from blood, cultured in vitro, obtained before SARS-CoV-2 vaccination. The origin of the receptors is a human donor who received a COVID-19 vaccine.

This clonotype has only a few counts. This chain links TRBV20-1 with TRBJ2-1, with D possibly being TRBD2 (7 bases). V lost 3 bases and J lost 4, with 13 bases in between. Per the germline V gene, CDR1 is DFQATT and CDR2 is SNEGSKA (reference sequence). This CDR3 has 14 amino acids. The CDR3 region has the DNA TGCAGTGCTAGCCGGGGGGCCGGATACAATGAGCAGTTCTTC. Translated, it gives CSASRGAGYNEQFF.

The rearrangement joins TRBV5-4 to TRBJ1-5; D gene ambiguous. Germline loops: CDR1 SGHNT, CDR2 YYREEE (reference sequence). Trimming pared 1 base from V and 5 bases from J, leaving 10 bases between. CDR3 size: 14 residues. CDR3 sequence (DNA): TGTGCCAGCAGCTTGCTACCTTGGGATCAGCCCCAGCATTTT. Protein sequence: CASSLLPWDQPQHF.

In this sample, this clonotype turned up a few times. This chain links TRBV6-1 with TRBJ1-5, with 9 bases that match TRBD1. Per the germline V gene, CDR1 is MNHNS and CDR2 is SASEGT. There are 18 residues in the CDR3. The trim removed 4 bases at V and 3 bases at J, leaving 13 bases unmatched. The CDR3 nucleotides read TGTGCCAGCAGTGGTTCTTTGGGACAGGGAGTCTCCAATCAGCCCCAGCATTTT. Encoded protein: CASSGSLGQGVSNQPQHF.

This clonotype was seen only a few times. The rearrangement joins TRBV20-1 to TRBJ2-4, with a weak D call TRBD1 (5 bases). CDR1 and CDR2 (germline): DFQATT, SNEGSKA (reference sequence). The CDR3 runs 14 residues. Trimming cost V 6 bases and J 0 bases, with 12 bases left between them. The CDR3 loop is CSARTFLAKNIQYF. The CDR3 bases are TGCAGTGCGAGGACATTCTTAGCCAAAAACATTCAGTACTTC.

This clonotype has a handful of counts. The V call is TRBV7-2, the J call TRBJ2-5, with 13 bases lining up with TRBD2. The CDR3 totals 16 residues. Germline-derived CDR1 and CDR2 are SGHTA and FQGNSA. V gave up 4 bases and J gave up 5 bases; unmatched junction bases: 7. CDR3 amino acids: CASSSRTSGGLETQYF. CDR3 bases: TGTGCCAGCAGCTCCCGGACTAGCGGGGGTCTGGAGACCCAGTACTTC.

The chain employs TRBV4-1 and TRBJ1-3; no clear D. CDR1 and CDR2 from the germline V gene are MGHRA and YSYEKL. This CDR3 region has 16 residues. V was pared by 2 bases and J by 0 bases, with 11 bases between. DNA for the CDR3: TGCGCCAGCAGCCAACCCCTTTCGGACTCTGGAAACACCATATATTTT. It encodes CASSQPLSDSGNTIYF.

This clonotype was counted a single time. The J gene is TRBJ1-6, the V gene TRBV18; D may be TRBD1 (5 bases). Germline V lookup: CDR1 KGHSH, CDR2 LQKENI. The V end lost 4 bases, the J end lost 8 bases, and 12 bases lay between the germline ends. This CDR3 contains 14 residues. For the CDR3, the DNA is TGTGCCAGCTCACGATCACAGGCCGATTCACCCCTCCACTTT. Protein: CASSRSQADSPLHF.

The chain employs TRBV12-3 or TRBV12-4 and TRBJ2-7, with D unclear. The CDR3 runs to 12 residues. V lost 4 bases, J lost 6 bases, and 10 bases lay in between. The CDR3 sequence is CASSSRSLEQYF. CDR3 bases: TGTGCCAGCAGTTCCAGATCCCTCGAGCAGTACTTC.

This clonotype has just one count. CDR3 sequence (DNA): TGCGCCAGCAGCACCGTCCCCACCGGGGAGCTGTTTTTT. Its translation: CASSTVPTGELFF. The V gene is TRBV5-1, the J gene TRBJ2-2, with D unresolved. The CDR3 sequence is 13 residues long. CDR1 and CDR2 from the germline V gene are SGHRS and YFSETQ. The V and J ends lost 4 bases and 4 bases respectively, with 8 bases between them. Based on the CDR3 plus reference TRBV5-1 and TRBJ2-2, the full variable domain is KAGVTQTPRYLIKTRGQQVTLSCSPISGHRSVSWYQQTPGQGLQFLFEYFSETQRNKGNFPGRFSGRQFSNSRSEMNVSTLELGDSALYLCASSTVPTGELFFGEGSRLTVL.

The V gene is TRBV20-1, the J gene TRBJ1-3; D might be TRBD1 (6 bases). V lost 0 bases to trimming and J lost 4 bases, with 16 bases between them. Germline values: CDR1 DFQATT, CDR2 SNEGSKA (reference sequence). CDR3 size: 16 residues. CDR3 protein: CSARDGGGAGGNTIYF. DNA for the CDR3: TGCAGTGCTAGAGATGGCGGGGGGGCAGGAGGAAACACCATATATTTT.

This clonotype occurred a few times. The rearrangement links TRBV3-1 to TRBJ1-2, with 10 bases identical to TRBD1. This CDR3 has 14 amino acids. V dropped 4 bases and J dropped 8; count of bases not matched to a gene: 7. Germline V gene lookup returns CDR1 LGHDT and CDR2 YNNKEL (reference sequence). CDR3 DNA: TGTGCCAGCAGCCCCCGGACAGGGGGTAGCGGCTACACCTTC. Its protein product is CASSPRTGGSGYTF.

This clonotype was recorded once. V gene TRBV20-1 combines with J gene TRBJ2-1, with TRBD1 matching over 9 bases. Per germline, CDR1 DFQATT and CDR2 SNEGSKA (reference sequence). The CDR3 is made up of 13 amino acids. V shed 3 bases and J 10 bases; nucleotides not matched to a gene: 7. CDR3 amino acids: CSARGQGGIEQFF. The CDR3 nucleotides are TGCAGTGCTAGGGGACAGGGTGGGATCGAGCAGTTCTTC.

This rearrangement joins TRBV12-3 or TRBV12-4 to TRBJ1-2; D unclear. This CDR3 is 13 amino acids long. The V and J ends lost 1 base and 4 bases respectively, with 7 bases between them. CDR3 amino acids: CASSLVGRYGYTF. CDR3 coding DNA: TGTGCCAGCAGTTTAGTGGGCCGCTATGGCTACACCTTC.

The chain uses TRBV28 and TRBJ1-5; D is undetermined. V was clipped by 3 bases and J by 3 bases, with 9 bases between them. CDR1 MDHEN and CDR2 SYDVKM come from the germline V gene. This CDR3 has 14 amino acids. CDR3 residues: CASSFSQHNQPQHF. CDR3 DNA: TGTGCCAGCAGTTTCTCCCAGCACAATCAGCCCCAGCATTTT.

This clonotype was seen a handful of times. The CDR3 DNA is TGTGCCAGCAGTGAAGTCGGGGCGCTTACTGAAGCTTTCTTT. Its protein product is CASSEVGALTEAFF. The chain couples TRBV2 to TRBJ1-1; D is perhaps TRBD1 (5 bases). This CDR3 spans 14 amino acids. The V and J ends lost 1 base and 5 bases respectively, with 11 bases between them. The germline CDR1 and CDR2 sequences are SNHLY and FYNNEI.

The chain recombines TRBV7-8 with TRBJ1-3; D remains ambiguous. Germline V gives CDR1 SGHVS, CDR2 FQNEAQ. V was pared by 4 bases and J by 0 bases, with 10 bases between. This CDR3 is built from 15 residues. The CDR3 bases are TGTGCCAGCAGCTCTCCTAAGCTCTCTGGAAACACCATATATTTT. Translation gives CASSSPKLSGNTIYF.

CDR3 residues: CASSEFWGQDSNQPQHF. The CDR3 region has the DNA TGTGCCAGCAGTGAGTTTTGGGGACAGGATAGCAATCAGCCCCAGCATTTT. The V and J genes are TRBV6-1 and TRBJ1-5, with 8 bases lining up with TRBD1. V shed 3 bases, J shed 0 bases, and the junction held 7 bases outside the gene matches. The CDR3 is 17 residues long. In germline, CDR1 is MNHNS, CDR2 SASEGT.

This sequence joins TRBV12-3 or TRBV12-4 and TRBJ2-6; a possible D gene is TRBD1 (6 bases). The CDR3 spans 18 residues. Trimming removed 6 bases at V and 0 bases at J, with 18 bases between. CDR3: CASRAGAGASSGANVLTF. The CDR3 nucleotides read TGTGCCAGCAGAGCCGGGGCAGGGGCCAGCTCTGGGGCCAACGTCCTGACTTTC.

The CDR3 loop reads CASSLSGRAISPLHF. CDR3 DNA: TGTGCCAGCAGTTTATCAGGCAGGGCTATTTCACCCCTCCACTTT. The rearrangement uses TRBV27 and TRBJ1-6, with D possibly being TRBD1 (5 bases). The CDR3 covers 15 residues. Trimming took 0 bases from V and 9 from J, leaving 12 bases between them. Germline assignment: CDR1 MNHEY and CDR2 SMNVEV (reference sequence).

This clonotype appeared a few times. CDR3 nucleotide sequence: TGTGCCAGCAGTTACTCGTACGCGGGGGCGTCGAACCAAGAGACCCAGTACTTC. This gives the protein CASSYSYAGASNQETQYF. The chain carries TRBV6-2 or TRBV6-3 and TRBJ2-5; maybe TRBD2 (7 bases). Trimming removed 0 bases from V and 0 bases from J, with 17 bases in between. Germline values: CDR1 MNHEY, CDR2 SVGEGT. The CDR3 totals 18 residues.

The genes are TRBV20-1 and TRBJ2-3; 12 bases line up with TRBD2. CDR1 is DFQATT and CDR2 is SNEGSKA in the germline V gene (reference sequence). Trimming at V came to 8 bases and at J to 2 bases, leaving 8 bases not matched to a gene. The length of the CDR3 is 15 residues. CDR3 sequence reads: CSIPSGGAPTDTQYF. The CDR3 nucleotides read TGCAGTATCCCTAGCGGGGGGGCCCCCACAGATACGCAGTATTTT.

This chain connects TRBV29-1 to TRBJ2-1, with unresolved D. This CDR3 comprises 15 residues. Germline lookup yields CDR1 SQVTM and CDR2 ANQGSEA. The V and J ends lost 7 bases and 4 bases respectively, with 20 bases between them. The CDR3, as DNA: TGCAGCGCTCCTTCCATACAAACAAGATACAATGAGCAGTTCTTC. It specifies CSAPSIQTRYNEQFF.

The J gene is TRBJ2-3, the V gene TRBV4-1, with 14 bases fitting TRBD2. With 4 bases clipped from V and 5 bases from J, the junction kept 8 bases outside the gene matches. CDR1 is MGHRA, CDR2 YSYEKL, per germline. The length of the CDR3 is 17 residues. The CDR3 region is CASSPSTSGGAGDTQYF. The CDR3 DNA is TGCGCCAGCAGCCCGTCGACTAGCGGGGGGGCAGGAGATACGCAGTATTTT.

The gene calls are TRBV29-1 and TRBJ2-7; 7 bases are a match to TRBD1. This CDR3 is built from 13 residues. V gave up 5 bases and J gave up 7 bases; unmatched junction bases: 11. In germline, CDR1 is SQVTM, CDR2 ANQGSEA. CDR3 coding DNA: TGCAGCGTTTCACAGGGGCGAGATATGGAGCAGTACTTC. This translates into CSVSQGRDMEQYF.

The rearrangement links TRBV6-5 to TRBJ1-6; D is perhaps TRBD1 (6 bases). Trimming removed 0 bases from V and 0 bases from J, with 12 bases in between. CDR1 is MNHEY and CDR2 is SVGAGI in the germline V gene. The CDR3 covers 18 residues. The CDR3 DNA reads TGTGCCAGCAGTTACTCAGGGGGGGCAAACTCCTATAATTCACCCCTCCACTTT. Encoded protein: CASSYSGGANSYNSPLHF.